These 5 T cell receptor beta chains were sequenced from one sample in a study of blood T cell repertoires in COVID-19. Sequencing was performed with immunoSEQ multiplex PCR; in TCRdb, only in-frame clones are kept and a portion is missing. The table includes approximately 60,000 clones, roughly 84% detected once. Sequencing was carried out using peripheral blood. These receptors were collected from a man aged 65-85 years with active COVID-19.

About this clone itself: The identical CDR3 is also encoded by other nucleotide sequences in the sample. The rearrangement uses TRBV7-9 and TRBJ2-7; D ambiguous. Trimming stripped 1 base from V and 4 bases from J, with 11 bases between. This CDR3 is 14 amino acids long. Germline-derived CDR1 and CDR2 are SEHNR and FQNEAQ (reference sequence). This chain's CDR3 is CASSLGQVSYEQYF. The CDR3 DNA is TGTGCCAGCAGCTTAGGACAAGTTAGTTACGAGCAGTACTTC.

V is TRBV5-6 and J is TRBJ2-2, with D maybe TRBD1 (6 bases). The germline CDR1 and CDR2 sequences are SGHDT and YYEEEE. V dropped 2 bases and J dropped 5 bases, with 7 bases sitting between them. The CDR3 covers 13 residues. The CDR3 nucleotides are TGTGCCAGCAGCTTACAGGGTACCGGGGAGCTGTTTTTT. It specifies CASSLQGTGELFF.

This clone was observed once. The chain employs TRBV6-4 and TRBJ1-1; 8 bases agree with TRBD1. This CDR3 has 15 residues. The germline V gene encodes CDR1 MRHNA and CDR2 SNTAGT. V lost 3 bases to trimming and J lost 2 bases; unmatched junction nucleotides: 5. The CDR3 DNA reads as TGTGCCAGCAGTGATTGGACAGGGACAAACACTGAAGCTTTCTTT. Translation gives CASSDWTGTNTEAFF.

This clone was detected only a few times. This sequence joins TRBV28 and TRBJ2-3, with D possibly matching TRBD2 (7 bases). Germline CDR1 and CDR2: MDHEN and SYDVKM. Trimming took off 9 bases at V and 4 bases at J, with 17 bases between the two ends. The CDR3 extends over 14 amino acids. The CDR3 reads CASSLGGAADTQYF. Written as DNA, the CDR3 is TGTGCCAGTTCCCTTGGGGGGGCGGCAGATACGCAGTATTTT.

This chain joins TRBV12-5 and TRBJ2-5, with D perhaps matching TRBD2 (5 bases). CDR1 is LGHNT, CDR2 FRNRAP, per germline. The CDR3 spans 12 residues. The V end lost 6 bases, the J end lost 5 bases, and 10 bases lay between the germline ends. CDR3 protein: CASGLDFETQYF. In nucleotides, the CDR3 is TGTGCTAGTGGCCTGGACTTTGAGACCCAGTACTTC.